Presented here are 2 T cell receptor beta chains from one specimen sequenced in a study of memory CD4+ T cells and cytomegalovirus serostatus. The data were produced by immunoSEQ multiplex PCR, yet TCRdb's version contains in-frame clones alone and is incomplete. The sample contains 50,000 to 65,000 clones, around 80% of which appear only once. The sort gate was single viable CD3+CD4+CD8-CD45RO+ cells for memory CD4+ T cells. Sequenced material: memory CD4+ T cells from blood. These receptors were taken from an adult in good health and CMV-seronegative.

The CDR3 coding sequence is TGTGCCAGCAGCTTAACCGGGACCAACGAAAACATTCAGTACTTC. This codes for CASSLTGTNENIQYF. This sequence joins TRBV11-3 and TRBJ2-4; the D call may be TRBD1 or TRBD2 (5 bases each). CDR3 length: 15 amino acids. The V gene lost 2 bases and the J gene lost 5 bases, with 13 bases spanning the gap. Germline CDR1 SGHNT, CDR2 YENEEA.

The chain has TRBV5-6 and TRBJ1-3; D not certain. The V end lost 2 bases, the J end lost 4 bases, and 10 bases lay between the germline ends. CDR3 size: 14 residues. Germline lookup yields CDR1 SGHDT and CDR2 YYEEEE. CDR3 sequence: CASSFQVRGNTIYF. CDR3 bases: TGTGCCAGCAGCTTCCAGGTTAGGGGAAACACCATATATTTT.